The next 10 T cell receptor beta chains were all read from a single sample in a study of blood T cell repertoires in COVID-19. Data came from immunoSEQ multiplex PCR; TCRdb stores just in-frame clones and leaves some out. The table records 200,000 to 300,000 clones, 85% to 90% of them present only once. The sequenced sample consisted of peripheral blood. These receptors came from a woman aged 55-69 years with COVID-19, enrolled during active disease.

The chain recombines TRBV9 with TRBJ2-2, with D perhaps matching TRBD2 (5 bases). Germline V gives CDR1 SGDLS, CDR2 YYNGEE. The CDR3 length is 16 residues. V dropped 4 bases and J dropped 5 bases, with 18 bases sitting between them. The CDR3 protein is CASSPRGRKRTGELFF. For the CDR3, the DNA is TGTGCCAGCAGCCCTCGGGGAAGAAAGCGAACCGGGGAGCTGTTTTTT.

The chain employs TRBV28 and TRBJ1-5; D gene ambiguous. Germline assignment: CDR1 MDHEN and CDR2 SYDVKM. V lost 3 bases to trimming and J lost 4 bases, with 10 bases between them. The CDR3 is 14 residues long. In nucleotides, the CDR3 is TGTGCCAGCAGTTTGGTTCGGTCAAATCAGCCCCAGCATTTT. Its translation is CASSLVRSNQPQHF.

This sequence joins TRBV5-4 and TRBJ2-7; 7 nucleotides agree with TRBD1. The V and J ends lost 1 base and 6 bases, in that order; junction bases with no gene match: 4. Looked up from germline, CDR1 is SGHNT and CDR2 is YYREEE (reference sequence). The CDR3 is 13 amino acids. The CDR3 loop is CASSLRGGGEQYF. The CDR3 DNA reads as TGTGCCAGCAGCTTGCGAGGGGGCGGCGAGCAGTACTTC.

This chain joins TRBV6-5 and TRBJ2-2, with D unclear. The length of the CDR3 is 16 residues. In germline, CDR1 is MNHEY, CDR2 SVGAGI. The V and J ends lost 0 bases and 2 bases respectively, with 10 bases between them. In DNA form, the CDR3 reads TGTGCCAGCAGTTACTCGATCGGAGCTAACACCGGGGAGCTGTTTTTT. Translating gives CASSYSIGANTGELFF.

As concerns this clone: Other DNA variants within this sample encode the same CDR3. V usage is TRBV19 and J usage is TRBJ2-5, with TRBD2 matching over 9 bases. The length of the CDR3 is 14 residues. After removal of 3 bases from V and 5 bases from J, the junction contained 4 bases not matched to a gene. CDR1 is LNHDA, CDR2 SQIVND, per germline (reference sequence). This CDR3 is CASSIVAGGETQYF. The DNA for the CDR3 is TGTGCCAGTAGTATCGTGGCGGGAGGGGAGACCCAGTACTTC.

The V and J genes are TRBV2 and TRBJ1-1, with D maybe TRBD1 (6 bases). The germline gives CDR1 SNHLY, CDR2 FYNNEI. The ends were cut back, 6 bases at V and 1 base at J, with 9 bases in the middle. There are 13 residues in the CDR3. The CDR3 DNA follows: TGTGCCAGCAGGGTGGGACAGAACACTGAAGCTTTCTTT. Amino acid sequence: CASRVGQNTEAFF.

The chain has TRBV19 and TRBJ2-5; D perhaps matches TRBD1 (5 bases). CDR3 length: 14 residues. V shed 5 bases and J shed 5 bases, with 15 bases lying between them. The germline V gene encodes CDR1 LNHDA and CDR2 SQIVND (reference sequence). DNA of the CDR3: TGTGCCAGTAGTTCGTCAGGGCAGAGGGAGACCCAGTACTTC. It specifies CASSSSGQRETQYF.

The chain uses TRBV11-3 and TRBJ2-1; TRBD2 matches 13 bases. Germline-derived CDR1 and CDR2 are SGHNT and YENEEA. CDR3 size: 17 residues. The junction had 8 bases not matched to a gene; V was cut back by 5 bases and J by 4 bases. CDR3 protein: CASSPGWTSGGYNEQFF. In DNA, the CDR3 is TGTGCCAGCAGCCCGGGATGGACTAGCGGGGGATACAATGAGCAGTTCTTC.

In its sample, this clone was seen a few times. This CDR3 is CASSLVPSGYFYEQYF. CDR3 in DNA: TGTGCCAGCAGCTTGGTTCCCTCGGGATACTTCTACGAGCAGTACTTC. The chain recombines TRBV5-6 with TRBJ2-7; D perhaps matches TRBD2 (5 bases). Deletions cut 0 bases from V and 3 bases from J, with 16 bases between. CDR3 length equals 16 residues. Germline CDR1 is SGHDT and CDR2 is YYEEEE.

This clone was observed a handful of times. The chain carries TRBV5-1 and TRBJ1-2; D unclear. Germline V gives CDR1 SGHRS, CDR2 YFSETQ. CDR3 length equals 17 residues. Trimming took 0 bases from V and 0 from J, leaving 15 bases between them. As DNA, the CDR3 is TGCGCCAGCAGCTTGGCCGGTCTAGCGGTGACTAACTATGGCTACACCTTC. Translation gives CASSLAGLAVTNYGYTF.